This T cell receptor beta chain comes out of a study of blood T cell repertoires in COVID-19. At the level of the study: T cells, B-cell-depleted T cells, or PBMCs provided the cDNA or gDNA that served as material.

Assay: immunoSEQ multiplex PCR; the TCRdb copy retains only in-frame clones and omits some. The sample records 200,000 to 300,000 clones, 85% being singletons. Participants' reported clinical history set cohort assignment. Germline-derived CDR1 and CDR2 are SGHDT and YYEEEE. The CDR3 is 16 amino acids. J gave up 3 bases and V 4 bases, and 7 bases lay outside the gene matches. The gene calls are TRBV5-6 and TRBJ1-2, with 12 positions matching TRBD1. This TCR came from a woman aged 50 to 65 with acute COVID-19. The sample consisted of PBMCs or T cells enriched from blood (not recorded which). CDR3 nucleotides: TGTGCCAGCAGCCCCGGGACAGGGGGCGCGGACTATGGCTACACCTTC. Its protein product is CASSPGTGGADYGYTF.